One sample yielded the 15 T cell receptor beta chains listed below, sequenced in a study of shared clonotypes between healthy human individuals. Clones were sequenced by immunoSEQ multiplex PCR, and TCRdb holds only the in-frame ones, with some missing. Of millions of clones listed, approximately 94% are singletons. As defined, naive CD8 cells were CD45RO-negative and positively selected for CCR7, with terminally differentiated effector memory CD45RA+ cells excluded. The material sequenced was naive CD8+ T cells sorted from blood. All receptors come from a man aged 18 to 30 in good health.

The chain uses TRBV10-2 and TRBJ2-1; tentatively, D is TRBD1 (6 bases). Germline values: CDR1 WSHSY, CDR2 SAAADI. V was shortened by 2 bases and J by 4 bases, with 12 bases between the two germline ends. This CDR3 has 15 residues. CDR3 in DNA: TGCGCCAGCAGTGAGCCCCGGGACATTTACAATGAGCAGTTCTTC. Encoded protein: CASSEPRDIYNEQFF.

V usage is TRBV28 and J usage is TRBJ1-2; D is unclear. Germline lookup yields CDR1 MDHEN and CDR2 SYDVKM. There are 14 residues in the CDR3. Trimming removed 3 bases at V and 0 bases at J, with 8 bases between. The CDR3 reads CASSFLDTNYGYTF. The DNA of the CDR3 is TGTGCCAGCAGTTTCTTGGATACTAACTATGGCTACACCTTC.

The rearrangement links TRBV28 to TRBJ2-7; 12 bases are a match to TRBD2. J gave up 5 bases and V 4 bases, and 6 bases lay outside the gene matches. CDR3 length: 15 residues. Per the germline V gene, CDR1 is MDHEN and CDR2 is SYDVKM. The chain's CDR3 is CASSWTSGEGDEQYF. CDR3 coding DNA: TGTGCCAGCAGTTGGACTAGCGGGGAGGGCGACGAGCAGTACTTC. Looking up the rest from reference TRBV28 and TRBJ2-7 gives the full variable domain: DVKVTQSSRYLVKRTGEKVFLECVQDMDHENMFWYRQDPGLGLRLIYFSYDVKMKEKGDIPEGYSVSREKKERFSLILESASTNQTSMYLCASSWTSGEGDEQYFGPGTRLTVT.

The V and J genes are TRBV29-1 and TRBJ2-7, with 11 nucleotides matching TRBD1. V lost 4 bases and J lost 2; bases outside the gene matches: 7. The CDR3 loop spans 15 amino acids. CDR1 is SQVTM and CDR2 is ANQGSEA in the germline V gene. The DNA of the CDR3 is TGCAGCGTTGTGCTAAGGGACAGGGGGACCTACGAGCAGTACTTC. The encoded protein is CSVVLRDRGTYEQYF.

This chain joins TRBV10-3 and TRBJ2-2; D perhaps matches TRBD1 (5 bases). This CDR3 comprises 17 residues. Germline V lookup: CDR1 ENHRY, CDR2 SYGVKD. Trimming shortened V by 2 bases and J by 0 bases, and 13 bases separated the two germline ends. The CDR3 region is CAISEPQTVPNTGELFF. DNA for the CDR3: TGTGCCATCAGTGAGCCCCAGACAGTTCCGAACACCGGGGAGCTGTTTTTT.

The table lists this clone with a count of one. The chain combines TRBV7-6 with TRBJ1-2, with 9 bases aligning to TRBD1. The ends lost 1 base at V and 5 bases at J; junction bases unmatched: 8. Germline V gene data show CDR1 as SGHVS and CDR2 as FNYEAQ. The CDR3 spans 16 residues. Written as DNA, the CDR3 is TGTGCCAGCAGCTTAGAGGGACAGGGACTGCGGTATGGCTACACCTTC. Translated, it gives CASSLEGQGLRYGYTF.

V and J are TRBV19 and TRBJ2-1; 8 bases match TRBD1. The germline V gene encodes CDR1 LNHDA and CDR2 SQIVND (reference sequence). This CDR3 region has 15 residues. Trimming took 8 bases from V and 6 from J; bases not matched to a gene: 12. CDR3 sequence: CASEPGQAVSNEQFF. DNA of the CDR3: TGTGCCAGTGAACCGGGACAGGCCGTAAGCAATGAGCAGTTCTTC. Looking up the rest from reference TRBV19 and TRBJ2-1 gives the full variable domain: DGGITQSPKYLFRKEGQNVTLSCEQNLNHDAMYWYRQDPGQGLRLIYYSQIVNDFQKGDIAEGYSVSREKKESFPLTVTSAQKNPTAFYLCASEPGQAVSNEQFFGPGTRLTVL.

The chain employs TRBV4-3 and TRBJ1-1, with 7 bases that match TRBD1. This CDR3 has 15 amino acids. CDR1 is LGHNA and CDR2 is YSLEER in the germline V gene. V lost 4 bases and J lost 2; bases outside the gene matches: 7. CDR3 in amino acids: CASSPNRDSNTEAFF. In DNA, the CDR3 is TGCGCCAGCAGCCCGAATCGGGACAGCAACACTGAAGCTTTCTTT.

The chain has TRBV15 and TRBJ2-5, with 7 bases fitting TRBD2. The germline V gene encodes CDR1 LNHNV and CDR2 YYDKDF (reference sequence). The CDR3 covers 16 residues. Trimming removed 5 bases from V and 2 bases from J; junction bases left unmatched: 11. The CDR3 bases are TGTGCCACCAGCCCTCCCGGGACTATACAACAAGAGACCCAGTACTTC. Protein sequence: CATSPPGTIQQETQYF.

Of note for this clone: The CDR3 does not close with the conserved phenylalanine or tryptophan, likely indicating a read error. It is unclear where the CDR3 begins or ends on the DNA, so no DNA is shown, and the CDR3 is as TCRdb lists it. The rearrangement uses TRBV6-5 and TRBJ1-2; the D call in the table, TRBD1, was not verified against the DNA. The CDR3 numbers 10 amino acids, ends counted. In germline, CDR1 is MNHEY, CDR2 SVGAGI. The CDR3 sequence: CASTGGQRHG.

The V gene is TRBV14, the J gene TRBJ2-7; D ambiguous. The germline V and J ends were trimmed by 0 bases and 3 bases, with 6 bases remaining between them. This CDR3 contains 13 residues. Germline values: CDR1 SGHDN, CDR2 FVKESK. Written as DNA, the CDR3 is TGTGCCAGCAGCCAAGATGGGGTCTACGAGCAGTACTTC. Translated, it gives CASSQDGVYEQYF.

The rearrangement uses TRBV9 and TRBJ2-7; weak D call: TRBD2 (5 bases). The CDR3 consists of 15 residues. Germline CDR1 and CDR2: SGDLS and YYNGEE. V was pared by 4 bases and J by 3 bases, with 17 bases between. The CDR3 nucleotides read TGTGCCAGCAGCCCCGAGAGCGGACCCCACTACGAGCAGTACTTC. Translated: CASSPESGPHYEQYF. The whole variable domain, filled in from reference TRBV9 and TRBJ2-7, reads DSGVTQTPKHLITATGQRVTLRCSPRSGDLSVYWYQQSLDQGLQFLIQYYNGEERAKGNILERFSAQQFPDLHSELNLSSLELGDSALYFCASSPESGPHYEQYFGPGTRLTVT.

The chain employs TRBV14 and TRBJ2-7; D is uncertain. Germline-derived CDR1 and CDR2 are SGHDN and FVKESK. The CDR3 spans 12 residues. V lost 4 bases and J 3 bases, leaving 7 bases between the germline ends. CDR3 sequence (DNA): TGTGCCAGCAGCCCCGCCCACTACGAGCAGTACTTC. Its protein is CASSPAHYEQYF. Full variable domain (missing parts from reference TRBV14 and TRBJ2-7): EAGVTQFPSHSVIEKGQTVTLRCDPISGHDNLYWYRRVMGKEIKFLLHFVKESKQDESGMPNNRFLAERTGGTYSTLKVQPAELEDSGVYFCASSPAHYEQYFGPGTRLTVT.

V gene TRBV28 combines with J gene TRBJ1-2; tentative D call: TRBD1 (5 bases). Germline values: CDR1 MDHEN, CDR2 SYDVKM. The CDR3 covers 17 residues. Trimming removed 4 bases from V and 3 bases from J, with 21 bases in between. The CDR3 bases are TGTGCCAGCAGTTCCCTGACAGATACTCGCTATGACTATGGCTACACCTTC. This codes for CASSSLTDTRYDYGYTF.

V is TRBV5-4 and J is TRBJ2-1, with 9 bases lining up with TRBD2. The CDR3 totals 16 residues. Germline V gives CDR1 SGHNT, CDR2 YYREEE (reference sequence). J was trimmed by 4 bases and V by 0 bases; bases with no gene match: 5. CDR3 region: CASSLEGTSMYNEQFF. The DNA of the CDR3 is TGTGCCAGCAGCTTGGAGGGGACTAGCATGTACAATGAGCAGTTCTTC.